Here is one T cell receptor (beta chain) with its context. The CDR3 loop spans 14 amino acids. Germline-derived CDR1 and CDR2 are GTSNPN and SVGIG (reference sequence). V was clipped by 6 bases and J by 4 bases; unmatched bases: 12. This entry comes from a study of blood T cell repertoires in COVID-19. Study in general: Whether acute or convalescent, the COVID-19 samples came from the United States, Italy and Spain. Sample material is recorded as cDNA or gDNA derived from T cells, B-cell-depleted T cells, or PBMCs.

Methods used by the authors: Scientists estimated how many nucleated cells there were by amplifying reference gene primers. Some clones are missing from TCRdb's copy, which holds only in-frame ones; the method was immunoSEQ multiplex PCR. The V and J calls and clone size are taken from that table; D and trimming were inferred from the DNA. The table shows more than 9,500 clones, with roughly 90% occurring only once. The specimen was peripheral blood. J is TRBJ2-7 and V is TRBV30, with TRBD1 matching 7 bases. The clonotype originates from a man in his sixties or seventies with active COVID-19. The CDR3 protein is CACPTGRGPYEQYF. The CDR3 nucleotides read TGTGCCTGCCCAACCGGAAGGGGGCCGTACGAGCAGTACTTC.